This TCR beta chain was observed in a study of T-cell memory formation after mild COVID-19. TCRdb ran MiXCR on the 5' RACE reads and lists one entry per CDR3 protein. The sample includes 450,000 to 700,000 distinct CDR3 sequences, about 20% of them seen just once. Germline CDR1 SQVTM, CDR2 ANQGSEA. With 3 bases clipped from V and 4 bases from J, the junction kept 9 bases outside the gene matches. CDR3 length equals 14 residues. This receptor was obtained from an adult woman who had mild COVID-19 (a few samples of this study predate the infection). Cell type and time point are not known. The chain couples TRBV29-1 to TRBJ2-7; 7 bases are a match to TRBD1. The sequencing input was PBMCs or a T cell subset sorted from them (not recorded which). The CDR3 DNA reads as TGCAGCGTTGACCTAGGAAGGGGGCTTTACGAGCAGTACTTC. Protein sequence: CSVDLGRGLYEQYF.